Following are 12 T cell receptor beta chains from one sample sequenced in a study of blood T cell repertoires in COVID-19. Produced via immunoSEQ multiplex PCR; TCRdb's table is partial and in-frame only. The repertoire holds over 350,000 clones, with approximately 91% as singletons. The sample consisted of PBMCs or T cells enriched from blood (not recorded which). The source is a woman between 40 and 55 years old who had been exposed to COVID-19.

The chain uses TRBV14 and TRBJ1-1, with a possible D match to TRBD1 (5 bases). V was pared by 3 bases and J by 4 bases, with 12 bases between. The germline CDR1 and CDR2 sequences are SGHDN and FVKESK. The CDR3 is 14 residues long. In DNA form, the CDR3 reads TGTGCCAGCAGCCATTATCAGGGTTTCACTGAAGCTTTCTTT. Translated, it gives CASSHYQGFTEAFF.

The rearrangement uses TRBV9 and TRBJ1-2; 9 nucleotides line up with TRBD1. The germline CDR1 and CDR2 sequences are SGDLS and YYNGEE. CDR3 length: 14 amino acids. With V trimmed by 4 bases and J by 6 bases, 7 bases remained unmatched. The CDR3 here is CASSIRTGDHGYTF. In DNA form, the CDR3 reads TGTGCCAGCAGCATCCGGACAGGGGACCATGGCTACACCTTC.

Comment on this clone: Other DNA sequences in the same sample also yield this CDR3. The chain recombines TRBV18 with TRBJ1-5; D perhaps matches TRBD1 (5 bases). In germline, CDR1 is KGHSH, CDR2 LQKENI. The V and J ends lost 3 bases and 2 bases respectively, with 8 bases between them. The CDR3 runs 14 residues. This CDR3 is CASSPGGGNQPQHF. In DNA, the CDR3 is TGTGCCAGCTCACCGGGAGGGGGCAATCAGCCCCAGCATTTT.

The rearrangement uses TRBV25-1 and TRBJ1-2; D remains unclear. Germline CDR1 is MGHDK and CDR2 is SYGVNS. The V end was cut by 4 bases, the J end by 0 bases, with 6 bases between. The CDR3 spans 13 residues. The CDR3 nucleotides are TGTGCCAGCAGTGGTATTCCTAACTATGGCTACACCTTC. It translates to CASSGIPNYGYTF.

This clone was observed a few times. This chain joins TRBV5-1 and TRBJ1-4, with TRBD1 as a possible D gene (5 bases). Germline loops: CDR1 SGHRS, CDR2 YFSETQ. V lost 0 bases and J 6 bases, leaving 9 bases between the germline ends. The CDR3 has 14 amino acids. The CDR3 bases are TGCGCCAGCAGCTTGGGGGGCGCGCATGAAAAACTGTTTTTT. Protein: CASSLGGAHEKLFF.

This clone is a singleton in its sample. CDR3 nucleotides: TGTGCCAGCAGTTCACAAAACAGGGGAACTGAAGCTTTCTTT. Translated: CASSSQNRGTEAFF. The rearrangement uses TRBV7-3 and TRBJ1-1; 7 bases map to TRBD1. The CDR3 extends over 14 amino acids. The V and J ends lost 6 bases and 5 bases, in that order; junction bases with no gene match: 9. CDR1 SGHTA and CDR2 FQGTGA come from the germline V gene.

This chain links TRBV7-9 with TRBJ1-1; unclear D gene. Germline CDR1 reads SEHNR; CDR2 reads FQNEAQ (reference sequence). CDR3 length: 12 residues. The V end was cut by 3 bases, the J end by 5 bases, with 7 bases between. CDR3 protein: CASSFSGTEAFF. In DNA, the CDR3 is TGTGCCAGCAGCTTTTCGGGGACTGAAGCTTTCTTT.

The chain uses TRBV24-1 and TRBJ1-2; D is unclear. Trimming shortened V by 9 bases and J by 4 bases, and 11 bases separated the two germline ends. This CDR3 has 12 residues. Germline V gene lookup returns CDR1 KGHDR and CDR2 SFDVKD. CDR3 in DNA: TGTGCCACCTACAGTAGTAGCTATGGCTACACCTTC. It yields the protein CATYSSSYGYTF.

V gene TRBV18 combines with J gene TRBJ1-4; no reliable D call. Trimming removed 3 bases from V and 8 bases from J, with 7 bases in between. The germline CDR1 and CDR2 sequences are KGHSH and LQKENI. The CDR3 has 12 amino acids. The CDR3 loop is CASSPTEEKLFF. CDR3 nucleotide sequence: TGTGCCAGCTCACCCACAGAAGAAAAACTGTTTTTT. The full variable domain, its missing parts supplied by reference TRBV18 and TRBJ1-4, is NAGVMQNPRHLVRRRGQEARLRCSPMKGHSHVYWYRQLPEEGLKFMVYLQKENIIDESGMPKERFSAEFPKEGPSILRIQQVVRGDSAAYFCASSPTEEKLFFGSGTQLSVL.

Of note for this clone: The sample contains more than one DNA sequence encoding this CDR3. The V and J genes are TRBV7-2 and TRBJ1-1, with TRBD1 as a possible D gene (5 bases). Germline V lookup: CDR1 SGHTA, CDR2 FQGNSA. The CDR3 has 13 residues. V was cut by 0 bases and J by 4 bases, with 6 bases left in between. In DNA, the CDR3 is TGTGCCAGCAGCTTAGCAACAGGCACTGAAGCTTTCTTT. It is translated as CASSLATGTEAFF.

V and J are TRBV10-1 and TRBJ2-3; 8 bases fit TRBD2. V gave up 2 bases and J gave up 3 bases; unmatched junction bases: 19. This CDR3 region has 20 residues. The germline CDR1 and CDR2 sequences are WNHNN and SYGVQD (reference sequence). The CDR3 spells CASSESVAGTTKRSTDTQYF. The CDR3 DNA follows: TGCGCCAGCAGTGAGAGTGTAGCGGGGACAACGAAGAGATCTACAGATACGCAGTATTTT.

This chain joins TRBV3-1 (or the pseudogene TRBV3-2) and TRBJ2-2; D perhaps matches TRBD1 (6 bases). CDR1 and CDR2 from the germline V gene are LGHDT and YNNKEL (reference sequence). The CDR3 extends over 14 amino acids. V was shortened by 1 base and J by 5 bases, with 8 bases between the two germline ends. CDR3 sequence (DNA): TGTGCCAGCAGCCAAGGGGGGCTTACCGGGGAGCTGTTTTTT. As protein: CASSQGGLTGELFF.